The source of this T cell receptor (beta chain) is a study of cytomegalovirus exposure and HLA in healthy donors. CDR1 and CDR2 from the germline V gene are SEHNR and FQNEAQ (reference sequence). The J segment lost 5 bases and the V segment lost 2 bases, leaving 5 bases of the junction unmatched. The CDR3 covers 15 residues. This clone was counted only a few times. The primer mix had 60 Vbeta and 13 Jbeta primers. Sequencing used immunoSEQ multiplex PCR; TCRdb keeps in-frame clones, though not all of them. This sample carries 100,000 or so clones, 65% to 80% of them seen once, and the ten largest clones take approximately 3.6%.

This receptor was taken from a woman aged 45-59 years in good health and CMV-seropositive. The specimen sequenced was PBMCs. The rearrangement uses TRBV7-9 and TRBJ2-4; TRBD1 matches 8 bases. The CDR3 nucleotides read TGTGCCAGCAGCTTAAGGACAGGGAATGAAAACATTCAGTACTTC. This codes for CASSLRTGNENIQYF.